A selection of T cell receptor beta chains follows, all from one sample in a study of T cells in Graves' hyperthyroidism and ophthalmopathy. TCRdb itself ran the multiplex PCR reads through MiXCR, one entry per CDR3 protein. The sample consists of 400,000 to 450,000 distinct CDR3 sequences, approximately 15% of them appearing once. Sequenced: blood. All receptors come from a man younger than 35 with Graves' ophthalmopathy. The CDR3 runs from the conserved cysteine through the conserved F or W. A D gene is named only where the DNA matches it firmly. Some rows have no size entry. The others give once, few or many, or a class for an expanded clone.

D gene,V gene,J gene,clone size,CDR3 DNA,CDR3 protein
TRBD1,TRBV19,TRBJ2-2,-,TGTGCCAGTAGTTTAGCCGGGACAGAACCCGGGGAGCTGTTTTTT,CASSLAGTEPGELFF
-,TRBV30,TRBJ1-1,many,TGTGCCTGGACCCCTGGGTACACTGAAGCTTTCTTT,CAWTPGYTEAFF
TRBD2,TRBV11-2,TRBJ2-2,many,TGTGCCAGCAGACCACTAGCGGGACACACCGGGGAGCTGTTTTTT,CASRPLAGHTGELFF
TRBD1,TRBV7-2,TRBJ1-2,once,TGTGCCAGCAGCCCGACAGGGCATAGTTTTCACTATGGCTACACCTTC,CASSPTGHSFHYGYTF
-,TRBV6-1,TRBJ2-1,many,TGTGCCAGCAGTGAAGCGCTGGCTAGCACGGGAGTGGGCAATGAGCAGTTCTTC,CASSEALASTGVGNEQFF
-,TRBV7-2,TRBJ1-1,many,TGTGCCAGCAGCTTAGTACAGGGAACAAGTGAAGCTTTCTTT,CASSLVQGTSEAFF
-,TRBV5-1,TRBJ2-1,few,TGCGCCAGCAGCTTGGGGCGGGAAGGGGGCATTGATGAGCAGTTCTTC,CASSLGREGGIDEQFF
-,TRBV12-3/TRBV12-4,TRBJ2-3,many,TGTGCCAGCAGTTGGGGGGTGGAGGCAGATACGCAGTATTTT,CASSWGVEADTQYF
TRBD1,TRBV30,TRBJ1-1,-,TGTGCCTGGACCAATCCTGCGGGACAGGGCTCGGGTGAAGCTTTCTTT,CAWTNPAGQGSGEAFF
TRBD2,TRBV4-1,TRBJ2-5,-,TGCGCCAGCAGCCAAGGGACTAGCGGGGGGCTGGGAGAGACCCAGTACTTC,CASSQGTSGGLGETQYF
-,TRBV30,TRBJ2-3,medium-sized,TGTGCCTGGCAGATGACTCAGAGCACAGATACGCAGTATTTT,CAWQMTQSTDTQYF
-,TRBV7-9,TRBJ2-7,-,TGTGCCAGCAGCCGCGGAGATAGCTCCTACGAGCAGTACTTC,CASSRGDSSYEQYF
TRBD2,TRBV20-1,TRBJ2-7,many,TGCAGTGCTAGAGATGACCGCGGGAGGGGTGACGAGCAGTACTTC,CSARDDRGRGDEQYF
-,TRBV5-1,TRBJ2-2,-,TGCGCCAGCAGCTTGTCTTCCTATTCCGGGGAGCTGTTTTTT,CASSLSSYSGELFF
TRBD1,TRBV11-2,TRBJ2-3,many,TGTGCCAGCAGCTCGGGACAGGGGGAATTAGATACGCAGTATTTT,CASSSGQGELDTQYF
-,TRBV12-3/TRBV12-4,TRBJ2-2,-,TGTGCCAGCGGCCCCGGATGGCGGAGGCGGGACACCGGGGAGCTGTTTTTT,CASGPGWRRRDTGELFF
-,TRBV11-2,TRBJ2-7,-,TGTGCCAGCAGCATCCGGGACGGACCCTACGAGCAGTACTTC,CASSIRDGPYEQYF